This T cell receptor beta chain originates from a study of cytomegalovirus exposure and HLA in healthy donors. Across the whole study: The study's early data release held 80 million to 95 million unique TCRs from HLA-typed donors. Of the donors genotyped, several hundred in all, 65% to 90% fell in the Caucasian-associated ancestry cluster. Whole-study findings and limits: Reports indicated that the classifier achieved high specificity and sensitivity in diagnosing cytomegalovirus status. Relative to the roughly 700-donor mean, N-insertions were reportedly fewer in an Asian-associated ancestry cluster in a later analysis.

60 Vbeta and 13 Jbeta primers were used in PCR. Using immunoSEQ multiplex PCR, the repertoire was profiled, and TCRdb retains in-frame clones only, with some absent. The repertoire consists of approximately 110,000 clones, with around 80% occurring once and the leading ten covering approximately 3%. On this clone: The antigen is not known.

Germline CDR1 MDHEN, CDR2 SYDVKM. The CDR3 totals 12 residues. With 6 bases removed from V and 3 bases from J, the gap between germline ends came to 9 bases. The material sequenced was PBMCs. The sequence was obtained from a middle-aged woman in good health and CMV-seronegative. This rearrangement joins TRBV28 to TRBJ2-7; the D gene is possibly TRBD2 (5 bases). DNA for the CDR3: TGTGCCAGCAGGGAAACTAGCTACGAGCAGTACTTC. Translation: CASRETSYEQYF.